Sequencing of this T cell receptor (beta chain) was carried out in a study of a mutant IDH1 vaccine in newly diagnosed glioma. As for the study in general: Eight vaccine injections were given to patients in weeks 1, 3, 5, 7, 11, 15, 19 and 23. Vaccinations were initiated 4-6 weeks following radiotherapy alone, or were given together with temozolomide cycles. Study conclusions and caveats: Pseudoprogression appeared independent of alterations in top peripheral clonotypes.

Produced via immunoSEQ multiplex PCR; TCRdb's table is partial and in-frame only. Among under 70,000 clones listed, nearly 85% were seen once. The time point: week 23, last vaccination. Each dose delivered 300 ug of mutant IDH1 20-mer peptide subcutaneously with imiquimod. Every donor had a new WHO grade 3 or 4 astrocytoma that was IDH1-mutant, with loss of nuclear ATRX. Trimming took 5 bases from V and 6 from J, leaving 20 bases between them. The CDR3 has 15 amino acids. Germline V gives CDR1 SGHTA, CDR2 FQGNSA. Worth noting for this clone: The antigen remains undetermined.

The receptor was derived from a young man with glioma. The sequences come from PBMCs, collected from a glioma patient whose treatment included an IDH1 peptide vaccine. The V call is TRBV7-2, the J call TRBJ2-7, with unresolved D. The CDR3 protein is CASSRSTADFGEQYF. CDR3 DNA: TGTGCCAGCAGCCGATCAACAGCTGACTTCGGCGAGCAGTACTTC.